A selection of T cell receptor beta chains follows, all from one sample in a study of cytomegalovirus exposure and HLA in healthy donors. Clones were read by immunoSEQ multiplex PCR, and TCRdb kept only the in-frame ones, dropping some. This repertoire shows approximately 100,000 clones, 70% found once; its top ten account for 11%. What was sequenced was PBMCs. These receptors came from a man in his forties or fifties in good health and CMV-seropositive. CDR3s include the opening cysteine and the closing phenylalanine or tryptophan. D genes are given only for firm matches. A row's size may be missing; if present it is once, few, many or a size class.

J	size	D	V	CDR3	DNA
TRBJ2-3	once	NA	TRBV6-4	CASSAQGGTDTQYF	TGTGCCAGCAGTGCCCAGGGGGGAACAGATACGCAGTATTTT
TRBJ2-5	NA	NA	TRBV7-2	CASSSPQLQETQYF	TGTGCCAGCAGCTCCCCACAGCTTCAAGAGACCCAGTACTTC
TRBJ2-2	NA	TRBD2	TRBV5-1	CASSLGTSGPGELFF	TGCGCCAGCAGCTTGGGGACTAGCGGTCCCGGGGAGCTGTTTTTT
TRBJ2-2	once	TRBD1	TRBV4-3	CASSQPGTGGPGELLF	TGCGCCAGCAGCCAGCCCGGGACAGGGGGCCCCGGGGAGCTGCTTTTT
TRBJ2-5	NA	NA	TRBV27	CASSLSLWTATQETQYF	TGTGCCAGCAGTTTATCGTTGTGGACAGCAACCCAAGAGACCCAGTACTTC
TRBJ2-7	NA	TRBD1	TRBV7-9	CASSPLDRTNYEQYF	TGTGCCAGCAGCCCCCTGGACAGGACCAATTACGAGCAGTACTTC
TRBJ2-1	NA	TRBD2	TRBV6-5	CASKLAGDNEQFF	TGTGCCAGCAAGCTAGCGGGAGACAATGAGCAGTTCTTC
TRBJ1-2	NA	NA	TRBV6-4	CASRRVNYGYTF	TGTGCCAGCCGCAGGGTGAACTATGGCTACACCTTC
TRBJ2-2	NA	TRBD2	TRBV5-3	CARSTGGTGELFF	TGTGCCAGAAGCACGGGAGGCACCGGGGAGCTGTTTTTT
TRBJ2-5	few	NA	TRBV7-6	CASSLTQQETQYF	TGTGCCAGCAGCTTAACCCAGCAAGAGACCCAGTACTTC
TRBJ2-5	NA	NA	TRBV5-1	CASSLAAAAETQYF	TGCGCCAGCAGCTTGGCGGCGGCGGCAGAGACCCAGTACTTC
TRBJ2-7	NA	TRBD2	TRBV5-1	CASSLTSGVSSYEQYF	TGCGCCAGCAGCTTGACTAGCGGAGTGAGCTCCTACGAGCAGTACTTC
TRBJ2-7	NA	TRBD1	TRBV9	CASSPGGTGTYEQYF	TGTGCCAGCAGCCCAGGCGGGACAGGTACCTACGAGCAGTACTTC
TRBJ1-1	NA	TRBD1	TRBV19	CASSFEGQGEAFF	TGTGCCAGTAGTTTTGAAGGACAGGGGGAAGCTTTCTTT
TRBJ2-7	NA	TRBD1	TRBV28	CASSSYGTGSYEQYF	TGTGCCAGCAGTTCCTACGGGACAGGATCCTACGAGCAGTACTTC
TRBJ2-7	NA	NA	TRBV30	CAWSVLFAEQYF	TGTGCCTGGAGTGTACTTTTCGCCGAGCAGTACTTC
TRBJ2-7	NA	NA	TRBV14	CASSQETDALSSYEQYF	TGTGCCAGCAGCCAGGAGACAGACGCCTTAAGCTCCTACGAGCAGTACTTC
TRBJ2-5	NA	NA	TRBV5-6	CASSLINSQETQYF	TGTGCCAGCAGCTTGATTAACAGCCAAGAGACCCAGTACTTC
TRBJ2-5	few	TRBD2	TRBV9	CASSPGSLAGQETQYF	TGTGCCAGCAGCCCGGGATCGCTAGCGGGGCAAGAGACCCAGTACTTC
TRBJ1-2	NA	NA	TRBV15	CATSRDRVNYGYTF	TGTGCCACCAGCAGAGACAGGGTGAACTATGGCTACACCTTC
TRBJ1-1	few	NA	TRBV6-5	CASSYSGRGTEAFF	TGTGCCAGCAGTTACTCTGGCCGGGGCACTGAAGCTTTCTTT
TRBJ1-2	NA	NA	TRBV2	CASRQEFAPYGYTF	TGTGCCAGCAGACAGGAATTTGCACCCTATGGCTACACCTTC
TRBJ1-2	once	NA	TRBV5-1	CASSLDALDYGYTF	TGCGCCAGCAGCTTGGATGCGTTAGACTATGGCTACACCTTC
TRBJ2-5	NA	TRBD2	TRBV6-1	CASSEATGGPETQYF	TGTGCCAGCAGTGAAGCGACGGGAGGGCCGGAGACCCAGTACTTC